Only a few counts were recorded for the clone carrying this T cell receptor beta chain. The antigen remains unidentified. The cohort excluded patients with autoimmune disease history or systemic immunosuppression. At cycle 4 day 1, cycle 7 day 1, and baseline, blood was sampled. Clones were read by immunoSEQ multiplex PCR, and TCRdb kept only the in-frame ones, dropping some. The profile shows around 70,000 clones, roughly 87% of them singletons. The source of the sample is a study of OX40 agonist ivuxolimab in advanced cancers. With V trimmed by 5 bases and J by 4 bases, 1 base remained unmatched. CDR1 is LNHDA and CDR2 is SQIVND in the germline V gene (reference sequence). This CDR3 spans 12 amino acids. Regarding the study as a whole: At doses 0.1 to 3.0 mg/kg, CD4+ and CD8+ clones expanded.

The chain uses TRBV19 and TRBJ1-2; 7 nucleotides line up with TRBD1. This TCR derives from an adult with an advanced solid tumor such as melanoma, head and neck, liver or kidney cancer. This specimen consisted of CD4+ or CD8+ T cells sorted from blood, obtained in a trial of the OX40 agonist ivuxolimab. The chain's CDR3 is CASSRTGYGYTF. DNA for the CDR3: TGTGCCAGTAGTCGGACAGGCTATGGCTACACCTTC.